This T cell receptor beta chain emerged from a study of shared clonotypes between healthy human individuals. Germline lookup yields CDR1 PRHDT and CDR2 FYEKMQ (reference sequence). V was trimmed by 3 bases and J by 0 bases, leaving 5 bases between them. The CDR3 runs 13 residues. The repertoire was sequenced with immunoSEQ multiplex PCR; TCRdb's copy has only in-frame clones and lacks some. The sample records roughly 760,000 clones, approximately 79% being singletons. This sequence originates from a woman aged 25 to 39 in good health. This chain uses TRBV13 with TRBJ1-2; D not certain. The source material was memory CD4+ T cells sorted from blood. This sample's subset: CD45RA-negative fraction. The CDR3 bases are TGTGCCAGCAGCTTCGGGTCTAACTATGGCTACACCTTC. Its protein is CASSFGSNYGYTF.